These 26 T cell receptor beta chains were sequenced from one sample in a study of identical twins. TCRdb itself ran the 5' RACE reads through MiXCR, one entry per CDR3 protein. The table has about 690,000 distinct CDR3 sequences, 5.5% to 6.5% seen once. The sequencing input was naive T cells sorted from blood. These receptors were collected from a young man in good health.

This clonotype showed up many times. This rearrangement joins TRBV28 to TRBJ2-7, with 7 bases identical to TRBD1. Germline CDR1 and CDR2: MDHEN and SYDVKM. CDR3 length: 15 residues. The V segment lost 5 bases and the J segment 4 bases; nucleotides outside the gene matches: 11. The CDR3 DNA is TGTGCCAGCAGTGTAACCGGGACAGATCTTTACGAGCAGTACTTC. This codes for CASSVTGTDLYEQYF.

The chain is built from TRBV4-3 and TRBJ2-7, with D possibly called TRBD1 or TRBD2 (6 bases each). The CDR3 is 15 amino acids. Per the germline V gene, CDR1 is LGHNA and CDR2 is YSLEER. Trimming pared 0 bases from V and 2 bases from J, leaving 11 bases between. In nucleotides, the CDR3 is TGCGCCAGCAGCCAAGATCACGGGGGCCCCTACGAGCAGTACTTC. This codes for CASSQDHGGPYEQYF.

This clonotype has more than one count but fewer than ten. CDR3 nucleotide sequence: TGTGCCAGCAGTTACCCGTGGACAGGGACGAATGAGCAGTTCTTC. Its protein is CASSYPWTGTNEQFF. The chain has TRBV6-5 and TRBJ2-1; TRBD1 matches at 8 bases. The CDR3 extends over 15 amino acids. V was pared by 2 bases and J by 7 bases, with 7 bases of the junction left unmatched. Germline lookup yields CDR1 MNHEY and CDR2 SVGAGI.

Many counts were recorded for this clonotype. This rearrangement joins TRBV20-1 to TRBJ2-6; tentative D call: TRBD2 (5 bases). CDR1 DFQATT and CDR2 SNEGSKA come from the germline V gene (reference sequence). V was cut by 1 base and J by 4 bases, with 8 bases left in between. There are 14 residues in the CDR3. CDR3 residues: CSARGTPGANVLTF. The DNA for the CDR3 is TGCAGTGCTAGAGGGACTCCCGGGGCCAACGTCCTGACTTTC.

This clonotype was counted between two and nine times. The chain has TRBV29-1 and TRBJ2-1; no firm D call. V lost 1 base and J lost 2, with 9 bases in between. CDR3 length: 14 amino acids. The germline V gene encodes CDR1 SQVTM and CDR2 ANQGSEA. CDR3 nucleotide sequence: TGCAGCGTTGAAGGGGAATTCGCCTACAATGAGCAGTTCTTC. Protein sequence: CSVEGEFAYNEQFF.

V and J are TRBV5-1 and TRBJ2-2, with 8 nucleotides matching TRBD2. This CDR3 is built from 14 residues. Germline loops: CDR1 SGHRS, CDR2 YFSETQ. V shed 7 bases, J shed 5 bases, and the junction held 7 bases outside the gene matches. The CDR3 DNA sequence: TGCGCCAGCTATCAGCGGGAGCTAACCGGGGAGCTGTTTTTT. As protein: CASYQRELTGELFF.

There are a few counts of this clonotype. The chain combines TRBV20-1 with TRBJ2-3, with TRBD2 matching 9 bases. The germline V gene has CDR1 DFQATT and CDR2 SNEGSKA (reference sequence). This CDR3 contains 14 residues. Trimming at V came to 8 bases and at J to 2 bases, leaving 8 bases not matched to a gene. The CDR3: CSISRLADTDTQYF. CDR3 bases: TGCAGTATTTCTAGACTAGCGGACACAGATACGCAGTATTTT.

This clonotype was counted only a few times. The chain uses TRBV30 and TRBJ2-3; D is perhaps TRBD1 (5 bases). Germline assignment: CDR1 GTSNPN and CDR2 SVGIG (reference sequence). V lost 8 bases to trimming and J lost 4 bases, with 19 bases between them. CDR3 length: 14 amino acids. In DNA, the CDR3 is TGTGCCCAACGCACAGGAGATAGTGCAGATACGCAGTATTTT. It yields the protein CAQRTGDSADTQYF.

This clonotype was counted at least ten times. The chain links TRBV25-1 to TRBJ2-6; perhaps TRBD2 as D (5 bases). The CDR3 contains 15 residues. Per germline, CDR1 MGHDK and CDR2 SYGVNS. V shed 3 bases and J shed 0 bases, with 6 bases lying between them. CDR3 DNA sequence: TGTGCCAGCAGTGAGGAGGCCTCTGGGGCCAACGTCCTGACTTTC. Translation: CASSEEASGANVLTF. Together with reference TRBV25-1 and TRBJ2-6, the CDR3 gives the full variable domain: EADIYQTPRYLVIGTGKKITLECSQTMGHDKMYWYQQDPGMELHLIHYSYGVNSTEKGDLSSESTVSRIRTEHFPLTLESARPSHTSQYLCASSEEASGANVLTFGAGSRLTVL.

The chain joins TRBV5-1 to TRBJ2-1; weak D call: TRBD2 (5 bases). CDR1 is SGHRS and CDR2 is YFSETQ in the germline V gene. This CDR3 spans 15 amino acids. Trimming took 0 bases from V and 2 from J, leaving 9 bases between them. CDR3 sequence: CASSLEYGAYNEQFF. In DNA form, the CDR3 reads TGCGCCAGCAGCTTGGAATACGGGGCCTACAATGAGCAGTTCTTC.

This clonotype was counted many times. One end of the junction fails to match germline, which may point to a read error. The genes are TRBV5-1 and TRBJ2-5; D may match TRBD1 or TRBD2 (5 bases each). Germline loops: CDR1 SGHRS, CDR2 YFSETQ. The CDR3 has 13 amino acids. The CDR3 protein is CASSFGTGETQYF. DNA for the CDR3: TGTGCCAGCAGCTTCGGGACCGGGGAGACCCAGTACTTC.

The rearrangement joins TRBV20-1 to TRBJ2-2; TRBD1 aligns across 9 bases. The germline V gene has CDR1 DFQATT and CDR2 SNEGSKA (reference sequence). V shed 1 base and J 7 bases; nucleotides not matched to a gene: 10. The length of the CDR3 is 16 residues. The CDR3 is CSARATGGNSVGELFF. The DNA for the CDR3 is TGCAGTGCTAGAGCCACAGGGGGCAACAGTGTCGGGGAGCTGTTTTTT.

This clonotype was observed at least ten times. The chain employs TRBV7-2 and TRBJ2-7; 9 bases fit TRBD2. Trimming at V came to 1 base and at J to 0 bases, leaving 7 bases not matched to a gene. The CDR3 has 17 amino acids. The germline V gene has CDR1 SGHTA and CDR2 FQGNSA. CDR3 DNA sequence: TGTGCCAGCAGCTTAGAGCTAGCGGGGATTCTCTCCTACGAGCAGTACTTC. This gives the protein CASSLELAGILSYEQYF.

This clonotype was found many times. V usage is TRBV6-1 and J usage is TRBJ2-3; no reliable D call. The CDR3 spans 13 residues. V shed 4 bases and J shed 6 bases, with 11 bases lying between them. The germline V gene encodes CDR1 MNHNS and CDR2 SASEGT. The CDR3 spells CASSGFRGDTQYF. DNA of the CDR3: TGTGCCAGCAGTGGCTTTAGAGGCGATACGCAGTATTTT.

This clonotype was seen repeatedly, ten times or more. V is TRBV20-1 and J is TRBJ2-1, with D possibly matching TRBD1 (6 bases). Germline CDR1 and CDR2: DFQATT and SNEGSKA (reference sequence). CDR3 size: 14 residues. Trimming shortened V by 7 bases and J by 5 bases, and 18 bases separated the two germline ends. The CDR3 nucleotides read TGCAGTGTTGGGCCAGGGGTAAAAGACAATGAGCAGTTCTTC. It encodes CSVGPGVKDNEQFF.

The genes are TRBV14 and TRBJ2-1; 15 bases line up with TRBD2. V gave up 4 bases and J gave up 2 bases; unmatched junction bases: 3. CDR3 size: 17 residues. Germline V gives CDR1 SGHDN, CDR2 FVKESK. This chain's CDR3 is CASSLRTSGRAYNEQFF. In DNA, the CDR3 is TGTGCCAGCAGCCTCCGGACTAGCGGGAGGGCCTACAATGAGCAGTTCTTC. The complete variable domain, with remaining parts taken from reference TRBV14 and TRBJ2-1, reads EAGVTQFPSHSVIEKGQTVTLRCDPISGHDNLYWYRRVMGKEIKFLLHFVKESKQDESGMPNNRFLAERTGGTYSTLKVQPAELEDSGVYFCASSLRTSGRAYNEQFFGPGTRLTVL.

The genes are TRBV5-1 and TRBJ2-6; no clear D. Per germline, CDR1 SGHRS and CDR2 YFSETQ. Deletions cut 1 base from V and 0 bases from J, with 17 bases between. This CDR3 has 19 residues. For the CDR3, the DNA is TGCGCCAGCAGCTTGTTTTCAGTCGACATGGGCTCTGGGGCCAACGTCCTGACTTTC. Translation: CASSLFSVDMGSGANVLTF.

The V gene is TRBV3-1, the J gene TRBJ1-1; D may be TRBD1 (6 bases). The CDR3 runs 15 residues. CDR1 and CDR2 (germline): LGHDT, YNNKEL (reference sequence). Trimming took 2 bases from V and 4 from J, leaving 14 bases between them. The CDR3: CASSQRGETSTEAFF. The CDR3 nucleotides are TGTGCCAGCAGCCAAAGGGGGGAAACGAGCACTGAAGCTTTCTTT.

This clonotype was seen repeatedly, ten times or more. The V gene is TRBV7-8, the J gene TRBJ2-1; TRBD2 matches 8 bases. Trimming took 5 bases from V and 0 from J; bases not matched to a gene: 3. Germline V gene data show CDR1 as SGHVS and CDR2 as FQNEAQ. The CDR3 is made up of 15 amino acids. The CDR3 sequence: CASSQRESSYNEQFF. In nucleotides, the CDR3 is TGTGCCAGCAGCCAGCGGGAGAGCTCCTACAATGAGCAGTTCTTC.

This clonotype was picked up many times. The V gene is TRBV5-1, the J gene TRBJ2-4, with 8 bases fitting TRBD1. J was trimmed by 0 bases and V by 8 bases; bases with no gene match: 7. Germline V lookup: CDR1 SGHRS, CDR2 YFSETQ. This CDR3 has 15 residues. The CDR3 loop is CASTHRGTAKNIQYF. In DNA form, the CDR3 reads TGCGCCAGTACCCACAGGGGGACAGCCAAAAACATTCAGTACTTC.

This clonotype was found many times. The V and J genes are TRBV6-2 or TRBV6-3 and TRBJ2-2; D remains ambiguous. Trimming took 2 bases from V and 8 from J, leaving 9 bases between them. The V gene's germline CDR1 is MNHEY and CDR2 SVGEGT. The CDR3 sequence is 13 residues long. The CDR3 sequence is CASSYRTVGELFF. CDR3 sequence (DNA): TGTGCCAGCAGTTACCGAACTGTGGGGGAGCTGTTTTTT.

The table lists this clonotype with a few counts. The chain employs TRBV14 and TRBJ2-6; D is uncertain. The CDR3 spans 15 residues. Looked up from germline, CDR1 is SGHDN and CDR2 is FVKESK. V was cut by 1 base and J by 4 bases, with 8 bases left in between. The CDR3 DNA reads TGTGCCAGCAGCCAAGTGGGGATCGGGGCCAACGTCCTGACTTTC. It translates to CASSQVGIGANVLTF.

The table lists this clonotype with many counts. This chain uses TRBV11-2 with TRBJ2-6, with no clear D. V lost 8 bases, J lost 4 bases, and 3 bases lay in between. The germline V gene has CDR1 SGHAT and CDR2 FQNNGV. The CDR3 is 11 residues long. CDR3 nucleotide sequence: TGTGCCAGCGTCGGGGCCAACGTCCTGACTTTC. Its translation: CASVGANVLTF.

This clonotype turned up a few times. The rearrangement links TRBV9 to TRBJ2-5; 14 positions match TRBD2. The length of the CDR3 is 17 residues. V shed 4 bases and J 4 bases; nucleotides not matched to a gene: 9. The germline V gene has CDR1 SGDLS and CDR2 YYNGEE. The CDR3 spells CASSIQTSGRAGETQYF. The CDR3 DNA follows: TGTGCCAGCAGCATTCAGACTAGCGGGAGGGCTGGAGAGACCCAGTACTTC.

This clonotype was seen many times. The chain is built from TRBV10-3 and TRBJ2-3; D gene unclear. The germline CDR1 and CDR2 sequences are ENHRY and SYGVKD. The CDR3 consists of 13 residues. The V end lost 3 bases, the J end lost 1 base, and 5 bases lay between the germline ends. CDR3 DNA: TGTGCCATCAGTGATCGGCGCACAGATACGCAGTATTTT. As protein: CAISDRRTDTQYF.

CDR3 DNA sequence: TGTGCCAGCAGCCGGAATACAGGGACGGTTCAAAACATTCAGTACTTC. Amino acids: CASSRNTGTVQNIQYF. This chain uses TRBV11-2 with TRBJ2-4, with D possibly matching TRBD1 (6 bases). From germline, CDR1 is SGHAT and CDR2 FQNNGV. The CDR3 totals 16 residues. The V end was cut by 5 bases, the J end by 5 bases, with 19 bases between.